Listed below are T cell receptor beta chains from one sample, sequenced in a study of CD8+ T cells in alopecia areata. Sequencing used immunoSEQ multiplex PCR; TCRdb keeps in-frame clones, though not all of them. The profile shows about 250,000 clones, 67% of them singletons. The starting material was CD4+ T cells sorted from blood, obtained at week 0. These receptors originate from a human donor with alopecia areata. Each CDR3 is given with its conserved first and last residue. The order of the fields is CDR3 length, V gene, J gene, D gene, CDR3 protein. D genes are given only for firm matches.

16	TRBV15	TRBJ2-1	.	CATSREGDWGNNEQFF
14	TRBV6-6	TRBJ1-5	.	CASSYSTNNQPQHF
15	TRBV7-2	TRBJ2-1	TRBD2	CASSLGTSGNNEQFF
12	TRBV7-9	TRBJ1-2	.	CASSLIRDGYTF
13	TRBV15	TRBJ2-5	TRBD1	CATSGGQQETQYF
14	TRBV6-5	TRBJ2-1	TRBD2	CASGAGGPYNEQFF
13	TRBV30	TRBJ2-2	.	CAWTFTENGELFF
15	TRBV29-1	TRBJ2-3	TRBD2	CSLRDSGGVQDTQYF
12	TRBV6-1	TRBJ2-5	.	CASSEQRETQYF
11	TRBV30	TRBJ1-1	.	CAWSPTFEAFF
14	TRBV5-1	TRBJ2-2	.	CASKLAGVTGELFF
15	TRBV7-2	TRBJ1-6	.	CASTLLSGTNSPLHF
10	TRBV30	TRBJ1-2	.	CAWSPMAVNF
15	TRBV7-2	TRBJ2-1	TRBD1	CTSSPQGVSYNEQFF
15	TRBV9	TRBJ2-1	.	CASSVAGASYNEQFF
13	TRBV7-8	TRBJ1-5	.	CASSLATDQPQHF
15	TRBV7-3	TRBJ2-2	.	CASSLWGSNTGELFF
14	TRBV29-1	TRBJ2-2	TRBD2	CSVGLAGITGELFF
15	TRBV6-5	TRBJ2-5	.	CASSTSGGLGQTQYF
15	TRBV7-9	TRBJ2-7	TRBD1	CASSFHGTGEDEQYF
13	TRBV30	TRBJ2-2	.	CAWSARDTGELFF
14	TRBV5-1	TRBJ2-3	.	CASRASTITDTQYF
15	TRBV11-2	TRBJ2-7	.	CASSSHRGNSYEQYF
15	TRBV27	TRBJ2-1	TRBD2	CASRGLAGQGNEQFF
14	TRBV6-1	TRBJ2-1	.	CASSEAGGNNEQFF
15	TRBV4-2	TRBJ2-3	TRBD1	CASSRTGGGTDTQYF
11	TRBV29-1	TRBJ2-3	.	CSVVKWDTQYF
12	TRBV6-6	TRBJ2-1	.	CASSYSIVEQFF
15	TRBV5-4	TRBJ1-1	.	CASSLAGSGNTEAFF
15	TRBV30	TRBJ1-6	TRBD1	CAWSVRTGNNSPLHF
14	TRBV6-6	TRBJ2-7	TRBD1	CASTSPDRPYEQYF
16	TRBV4-2	TRBJ2-3	TRBD2	CASSQAAGGPKDTQYF
11	TRBV19	TRBJ1-2	.	CASSILYGYTF
14	TRBV5-8	TRBJ1-1	.	CASSLGSLNTEAFF
13	TRBV29-1	TRBJ1-2	TRBD1	CSISGTGEYGYTF
15	TRBV14	TRBJ2-7	.	CASSFRDKRSYEQYF
14	TRBV7-9	TRBJ1-2	TRBD1	CASSRGTGDYGYTF
14	TRBV9	TRBJ2-2	.	CASSVAANTGELFF
12	TRBV2	TRBJ2-5	.	CASRDFKETQYF
15	TRBV29-1	TRBJ2-2	.	CSGRGGPLNTGELFF
14	TRBV6-5	TRBJ2-5	.	CASRPQSGQATQYF
13	TRBV4-3	TRBJ2-7	TRBD1	CASSRATGVEQYF
13	TRBV4-3	TRBJ1-3	.	CASSQVVGNTIYF
12	TRBV7-2	TRBJ2-7	TRBD2	CASSPYGGGPRF
13	TRBV27	TRBJ1-5	.	CASSAYRDQPQHF
15	TRBV7-3	TRBJ2-1	TRBD1	CASSTTGSSYNEQFF
15	TRBV4-3	TRBJ2-7	.	CASSRGSGGSYEQYF
15	TRBV11-1	TRBJ2-7	TRBD1	CASTPAQDRFYEQYF
12	TRBV30	TRBJ1-2	.	CAWTQSAYGYTF